A single sample gave rise to the 18 T cell receptor beta chains below, sequenced in a study of shared clonotypes between healthy human individuals. The table came from immunoSEQ multiplex PCR; TCRdb's copy has only in-frame clones and leaves some out. The table records about 1 million clones, around 76% of them present only once. Material: memory CD4+ T cells sorted from blood. Subset here: CD45RA-negative fraction. The receptors shown here come from a man aged 18 to 29 in good health.

V gene TRBV11-1 combines with J gene TRBJ2-5; D is possibly TRBD2 (5 bases). There are 15 residues in the CDR3. Germline CDR1 and CDR2: SGHAT and FQDESV (reference sequence). V lost 5 bases and J 0 bases, leaving 13 bases between the germline ends. The CDR3 DNA reads TGTGCCAGCAGCCTACGGACTGCGTACCAAGAGACCCAGTACTTC. Translating gives CASSLRTAYQETQYF.

This chain joins TRBV6-1 and TRBJ2-7; 8 bases agree with TRBD1. Germline CDR1 MNHNS, CDR2 SASEGT. The CDR3 totals 13 residues. Trimming removed 7 bases from V and 6 bases from J; junction bases left unmatched: 8. The CDR3 spells CASTGGSSREQYF. CDR3 in DNA: TGTGCCAGCACAGGGGGCTCCAGCCGCGAGCAGTACTTC.

The chain carries TRBV7-5 and TRBJ2-7; whether TRBD1, the table's D call, matches the DNA was not checked. TRBV7-5 constitutes a pseudogene. The CDR3 extends over 14 amino acids. In DNA, the CDR3 is TGTGCCAGACCCCCCCGGGACAGGGAATACGAGCAGTACTTC. Encoded protein: CARPPRDREYEQYF.

This clone has only a few counts. This chain links TRBV13 with TRBJ1-6; TRBD1 agrees at 9 bases. Germline V gene data show CDR1 as PRHDT and CDR2 as FYEKMQ (reference sequence). The CDR3 length is 17 residues. J was trimmed by 9 bases and V by 5 bases; bases with no gene match: 14. CDR3 loop: CASSLISGQGSGSPLHF. The CDR3 DNA reads as TGTGCCAGCAGCCTGATCTCGGGACAGGGTAGTGGTTCACCCCTCCACTTT.

This clone has a single count. The gene calls are TRBV28 and TRBJ2-3; either TRBD1 or TRBD2 may fit D (7 bases each). With 8 bases removed from V and 2 bases from J, the gap between germline ends came to 20 bases. Germline assignment: CDR1 MDHEN and CDR2 SYDVKM. The CDR3 sequence is 16 residues long. The CDR3 here is CASPSGTASPTDTQYF. The CDR3 bases are TGTGCCAGCCCCAGCGGGACAGCCTCTCCCACAGATACGCAGTATTTT.

The chain links TRBV5-4 to TRBJ2-7, with TRBD2 identical over 13 bases. The germline gives CDR1 SGHNT, CDR2 YYREEE (reference sequence). The J segment lost 4 bases and the V segment lost 0 bases, leaving 10 bases of the junction unmatched. There are 18 residues in the CDR3. The CDR3 DNA is TGTGCCAGCAGCTTGGGGGGACTAGCGGGATCTGCAGTGTACGAGCAGTACTTC. Its protein product is CASSLGGLAGSAVYEQYF.

This sequence joins TRBV6-4 and TRBJ2-1; a weak D match, TRBD2 (6 bases). Germline V lookup: CDR1 MRHNA, CDR2 SNTAGT. V lost 3 bases, J lost 7 bases, and 16 bases lay in between. The CDR3 has 15 residues. The CDR3 sequence: CASSEVGGSGNEQFF. The CDR3 DNA reads as TGTGCCAGCAGTGAGGTGGGAGGCTCCGGGAATGAGCAGTTCTTC.

Here the CDR3 DNA reads TGTGCCAGCAGCCCGGGATCCCATTCACCCCTCCACTTT. It yields the protein CASSPGSHSPLHF. The chain couples TRBV7-2 to TRBJ1-6; D call uncertain. Germline V gene sequence: CDR1 SGHTA, CDR2 FQGNSA. The CDR3 is made up of 13 amino acids. V was clipped by 5 bases and J by 8 bases, with 10 bases between them.

The chain couples TRBV7-2 to TRBJ1-1; maybe TRBD1 (5 bases). The germline gives CDR1 SGHTA, CDR2 FQGNSA. The ends were cut back, 2 bases at V and 4 bases at J, with 11 bases in the middle. This CDR3 is built from 14 residues. The CDR3 here is CASSLFQGGTEAFF. CDR3 coding DNA: TGTGCCAGCAGCTTATTCCAGGGCGGCACTGAAGCTTTCTTT.

CDR3 nucleotide sequence: TGTGCCAGTAGTATAGGCAGGGTGGCCAATCAGCCCCAGCATTTT. Amino acid sequence: CASSIGRVANQPQHF. The chain employs TRBV19 and TRBJ1-5; possibly TRBD1 for D (5 bases). The CDR3 totals 15 residues. Germline V lookup: CDR1 LNHDA, CDR2 SQIVND (reference sequence). Between the trimmed V and J ends, which lost 1 base and 3 bases, there was a span of 10 bases.

This rearrangement joins TRBV7-2 to TRBJ1-1, with no clear D. Per the germline V gene, CDR1 is SGHTA and CDR2 is FQGNSA. V was shortened by 4 bases and J by 6 bases, with 9 bases between the two germline ends. The length of the CDR3 is 12 residues. This CDR3 reads CASSSRFSEAFF. In nucleotides, the CDR3 is TGTGCCAGCAGCTCCAGATTTTCTGAAGCTTTCTTT.

The chain is built from TRBV7-2 and TRBJ2-5; D is unresolved. The CDR3 length is 14 residues. V was cut by 1 base and J by 7 bases, with 13 bases left in between. CDR1 SGHTA and CDR2 FQGNSA come from the germline V gene. CDR3 sequence (DNA): TGTGCCAGCAGCTTAGTAGGAGTACTCGGGACCCAGTACTTC. Its protein is CASSLVGVLGTQYF.

This clone was recorded many times. The chain employs TRBV18 and TRBJ1-1; D gene unclear. V lost 2 bases and J lost 1, with 11 bases in between. The length of the CDR3 is 15 residues. The germline gives CDR1 KGHSH, CDR2 LQKENI. The CDR3 loop reads CASSPNGRRNTEAFF. CDR3 in DNA: TGTGCCAGCTCACCAAACGGACGGAGGAACACTGAAGCTTTCTTT.

For this clone: Distinct nucleotide sequences in the sample also encode this CDR3. This chain joins TRBV7-9 and TRBJ2-7; 8 bases fit TRBD1. V lost 6 bases and J lost 4; bases outside the gene matches: 11. This CDR3 has 15 residues. CDR1 and CDR2 from the germline V gene are SEHNR and FQNEAQ (reference sequence). CDR3 coding DNA: TGTGCCAGCAGTTTATTAGGGACAGGATTATACGAGCAGTACTTC. Protein sequence: CASSLLGTGLYEQYF.

This clone appeared a few times. This rearrangement joins TRBV7-9 to TRBJ2-3, with a weak D call TRBD2 (5 bases). Trimming shortened V by 0 bases and J by 2 bases, and 9 bases separated the two germline ends. In germline, CDR1 is SEHNR, CDR2 FQNEAQ (reference sequence). This CDR3 has 15 residues. The CDR3 here is CASSLASGFTDTQYF. CDR3 DNA: TGTGCCAGCAGCTTAGCTTCGGGGTTCACAGATACGCAGTATTTT.

The chain recombines TRBV9 with TRBJ1-6; 10 bases are shared with TRBD1. CDR3 length equals 16 residues. CDR1 and CDR2 (germline): SGDLS, YYNGEE. V lost 3 bases to trimming and J lost 10 bases; unmatched junction nucleotides: 10. The CDR3: CASSEYSGTGESPLHF. The CDR3 DNA is TGTGCCAGCAGCGAGTACTCCGGGACAGGGGAATCACCCCTCCACTTT. The complete variable domain, with remaining parts taken from reference TRBV9 and TRBJ1-6, reads DSGVTQTPKHLITATGQRVTLRCSPRSGDLSVYWYQQSLDQGLQFLIQYYNGEERAKGNILERFSAQQFPDLHSELNLSSLELGDSALYFCASSEYSGTGESPLHFGNGTRLTVT.

This chain joins TRBV7-2 and TRBJ1-2, with 9 bases fitting TRBD1. The CDR3 loop spans 13 amino acids. Germline CDR1 SGHTA, CDR2 FQGNSA. The V and J ends lost 8 bases and 2 bases, in that order; junction bases with no gene match: 3. In DNA, the CDR3 is TGTGCCAGCTGGGGACAGGGAAACTATGGCTACACCTTC. It specifies CASWGQGNYGYTF.

The chain recombines TRBV7-9 with TRBJ1-6, with a possible D match to TRBD1 (5 bases). Germline V lookup: CDR1 SEHNR, CDR2 FQNEAQ (reference sequence). The CDR3 runs 16 residues. The germline V and J ends were trimmed by 1 base and 5 bases, with 12 bases remaining between them. In nucleotides, the CDR3 is TGTGCCAGCAGCTTAGGGGGGGTCAGAAATAATTCACCCCTCCACTTT. Translated, it gives CASSLGGVRNNSPLHF.